Below are 30 T cell receptor beta chains sequenced from a single sample in a study of T cell changes during pregnancy in multiple sclerosis. Generated by immunoSEQ multiplex PCR, the TCRdb table keeps only in-frame clones and is missing some. The sample shows more than 65,000 clones, 75% to 95% of them seen only once. Sequenced here: CD4+ T cells from peripheral blood mononuclear cells, sampled before pregnancy. Every receptor here comes from a female donor with multiple sclerosis, enrolled in a pregnancy study.

The chain's CDR3 is CASSAVSGTGLGNTIYF. The CDR3 DNA sequence: TGTGCCAGCAGCGCGGTTTCCGGGACAGGGCTCGGAAACACCATATATTTT. This chain links TRBV9 with TRBJ1-3; 9 bases align to TRBD1. J gave up 4 bases and V 3 bases, and 11 bases lay outside the gene matches. Germline V gene data show CDR1 as SGDLS and CDR2 as YYNGEE. This CDR3 has 17 amino acids.

CDR3 nucleotide sequence: TGTGCCAGCAGCCAAGAAGGCGGACAGGGTTATTCACCCCTCCACTTT. It codes for CASSQEGGQGYSPLHF. The chain has TRBV4-2 and TRBJ1-6, with 8 bases identical to TRBD1. CDR3 length: 16 amino acids. V lost 0 bases to trimming and J lost 8 bases; unmatched junction nucleotides: 6. In germline, CDR1 is LGHNA, CDR2 YNFKEQ.

V is TRBV19 and J is TRBJ1-1; D is unresolved. The germline CDR1 and CDR2 sequences are LNHDA and SQIVND (reference sequence). Between the trimmed V and J ends, which lost 4 bases and 4 bases, there was a span of 10 bases. This CDR3 is 13 amino acids long. This CDR3 is CASSTGWGTEAFF. CDR3 in DNA: TGTGCCAGTAGTACGGGGTGGGGCACTGAAGCTTTCTTT.

This clone has only a few counts. This chain connects TRBV18 to TRBJ1-3; perhaps TRBD1 as D (6 bases). Trimming shortened V by 3 bases and J by 2 bases, and 11 bases separated the two germline ends. The CDR3 consists of 15 residues. Germline V gene data show CDR1 as KGHSH and CDR2 as LQKENI. The CDR3 loop is CASSPDAGAGNTIYF. The CDR3 coding sequence is TGTGCCAGCTCACCCGACGCAGGGGCTGGAAACACCATATATTTT.

This sequence joins TRBV19 and TRBJ2-2, with a tentative D call TRBD2 (5 bases). Germline lookup yields CDR1 LNHDA and CDR2 SQIVND (reference sequence). The V end was cut by 11 bases, the J end by 2 bases, with 15 bases between. The length of the CDR3 is 14 residues. The CDR3 loop reads CADDYHLNTGELFF. CDR3 in DNA: TGTGCCGATGACTATCACCTTAACACCGGGGAGCTGTTTTTT.

V usage is TRBV5-1 and J usage is TRBJ2-1; 10 positions agree with TRBD2. Per the germline V gene, CDR1 is SGHRS and CDR2 is YFSETQ. The CDR3 totals 15 residues. V dropped 4 bases and J dropped 10; count of bases not matched to a gene: 11. CDR3 sequence reads: CASSPRASGSNEQFF. The CDR3 nucleotides are TGCGCCAGCAGCCCCCGGGCTAGCGGGAGTAACGAGCAGTTCTTC. The full variable domain, rest sourced from reference TRBV5-1 and TRBJ2-1, is KAGVTQTPRYLIKTRGQQVTLSCSPISGHRSVSWYQQTPGQGLQFLFEYFSETQRNKGNFPGRFSGRQFSNSRSEMNVSTLELGDSALYLCASSPRASGSNEQFFGPGTRLTVL.

This clone was found a few times. The CDR3 sequence: CASSQDHSTGPRDSPLHF. The CDR3 DNA reads as TGTGCCAGCAGCCAAGATCACTCTACAGGCCCTAGGGATTCACCCCTCCACTTT. The chain uses TRBV14 and TRBJ1-6; tentatively, D is TRBD1 (5 bases). Germline V gene lookup returns CDR1 SGHDN and CDR2 FVKESK. CDR3 size: 18 residues. V lost 0 bases and J lost 8, with 20 bases in between. The full variable domain, rest sourced from reference TRBV14 and TRBJ1-6, is EAGVTQFPSHSVIEKGQTVTLRCDPISGHDNLYWYRRVMGKEIKFLLHFVKESKQDESGMPNNRFLAERTGGTYSTLKVQPAELEDSGVYFCASSQDHSTGPRDSPLHFGNGTRLTVT.

J is TRBJ2-7 and V is TRBV27; TRBD1 agrees at 10 bases. CDR1 is MNHEY and CDR2 is SMNVEV in the germline V gene (reference sequence). The trim removed 6 bases at V and 1 base at J, leaving 9 bases unmatched. The CDR3 contains 16 residues. The CDR3 bases are TGTGCCAGCAGGGCGACAGGGGGCAAAGTATCCTACGAGCAGTACTTC. Amino acid sequence: CASRATGGKVSYEQYF.

This CDR3 is CASSVEVRTGDSPLHF. CDR3 coding DNA: TGTGCCAGCAGCGTAGAAGTAAGGACAGGGGATTCACCCCTCCACTTT. J is TRBJ1-6 and V is TRBV9; 9 nucleotides align to TRBD1. This CDR3 has 16 residues. Germline V lookup: CDR1 SGDLS, CDR2 YYNGEE. V lost 0 bases, J lost 8 bases, and 6 bases stayed unmatched.

The chain couples TRBV7-9 to TRBJ2-3; TRBD2 might be the D (5 bases). This CDR3 has 15 residues. The germline V and J ends were trimmed by 0 bases and 0 bases, with 7 bases remaining between them. Germline V gene lookup returns CDR1 SEHNR and CDR2 FQNEAQ (reference sequence). Written as DNA, the CDR3 is TGTGCCAGCAGCTTAGCCGGAGGTAGCACAGATACGCAGTATTTT. It codes for CASSLAGGSTDTQYF.

The chain couples TRBV5-4 to TRBJ2-7; 15 nucleotides align to TRBD2. CDR1 is SGHNT and CDR2 is YYREEE in the germline V gene (reference sequence). CDR3 length equals 17 residues. The V and J ends lost 4 bases and 5 bases, in that order; junction bases with no gene match: 10. CDR3: CASSREGLAGGIHEQYF. The CDR3 region has the DNA TGTGCCAGCAGCCGGGAGGGACTAGCGGGAGGAATCCACGAGCAGTACTTC.

Written as DNA, the CDR3 is TGTGCCAGCAGTCCAAGCCTAGCGGGAGTTCAAGGCTACGAGCAGTACTTC. Amino acid sequence: CASSPSLAGVQGYEQYF. This chain uses TRBV27 with TRBJ2-7; 10 positions match TRBD2. Germline trimming cut 5 bases from V and 3 bases from J; bases unmatched to any gene: 13. The CDR3 runs 17 residues. Germline V gene lookup returns CDR1 MNHEY and CDR2 SMNVEV (reference sequence).

The V and J genes are TRBV5-5 and TRBJ1-2, with a possible D match to TRBD1 (5 bases). The CDR3 runs 15 residues. V lost 4 bases and J 5 bases, leaving 18 bases between the germline ends. CDR1 SGHKS and CDR2 YYEKEE come from the germline V gene (reference sequence). CDR3 nucleotide sequence: TGTGCCAGCAGCCCGATATCCGGACAACGTTATGGCTACACCTTC. It specifies CASSPISGQRYGYTF.

In its sample, this clone was seen once. The chain uses TRBV9 and TRBJ1-1; D is undetermined. The V gene lost 4 bases and the J gene lost 4 bases, with 11 bases spanning the gap. Germline CDR1 is SGDLS and CDR2 is YYNGEE. CDR3 length: 13 amino acids. CDR3 loop: CASSPPGSTEAFF. DNA for the CDR3: TGTGCCAGCAGCCCGCCAGGATCCACTGAAGCTTTCTTT.

The chain combines TRBV30 with TRBJ2-5; 7 bases agree with TRBD2. The V gene end was trimmed by 5 bases and the J gene end by 1 base; junction bases not matched to a gene: 1. Germline V gene data show CDR1 as GTSNPN and CDR2 as SVGIG (reference sequence). The CDR3 has 12 residues. The CDR3 region has the DNA TGTGCCTGGGCTAGCGGCCAAGAGACCCAGTACTTC. The encoded protein is CAWASGQETQYF. Together with reference TRBV30 and TRBJ2-5, the CDR3 gives the full variable domain: SQTIHQWPATLVQPVGSPLSLECTVEGTSNPNLYWYRQAAGRGLQLLFYSVGIGQISSEVPQNLSASRPQDRQFILSSKKLLLSDSGFYLCAWASGQETQYFGPGTRLLVL.

The gene calls are TRBV6-7 and TRBJ2-2; 10 bases match TRBD2. TRBV6-7 is identified as an open reading frame with a role that is uncertain. The CDR3 consists of 16 residues. V lost 5 bases, J lost 8 bases, and 11 bases stayed unmatched. CDR3 sequence reads: CASSIIAGGLGGELFF. The CDR3 region has the DNA TGTGCCAGCAGTATAATAGCGGGGGGACTTGGGGGGGAGCTGTTTTTT.

The J gene is TRBJ2-2, the V gene TRBV5-5, with a weak D call TRBD1 (5 bases). The germline gives CDR1 SGHKS, CDR2 YYEKEE (reference sequence). The ends were cut back, 0 bases at V and 7 bases at J, with 13 bases in the middle. This CDR3 region has 15 residues. CDR3 loop: CASSLVPQGSGELFF. In nucleotides, the CDR3 is TGTGCCAGCAGCTTGGTTCCTCAGGGTAGCGGGGAGCTGTTTTTT.

This clone was recorded only once. This chain joins TRBV14 and TRBJ2-6, with 9 bases matching TRBD1. V trimming: 3 bases; J trimming: 4 bases; junction bases outside the gene matches: 13. Germline V lookup: CDR1 SGHDN, CDR2 FVKESK. The CDR3 sequence is 19 residues long. CDR3 DNA sequence: TGTGCCAGCAGCCATCTGGTGGGACAGGGTACCTCAGGGGCCAACGTCCTGACTTTC. This sequence encodes CASSHLVGQGTSGANVLTF.

The CDR3 nucleotides are TGTGCCAGCAGTGGACCGGGACAGGGAGTTAGTGGCTACACCTTC. Protein product: CASSGPGQGVSGYTF. The chain couples TRBV2 to TRBJ1-2; TRBD1 aligns across 9 bases. Unmatched junction bases numbered 10, after V lost 4 bases and J lost 7 bases. The V gene's germline CDR1 is SNHLY and CDR2 FYNNEI. This CDR3 is 15 amino acids long.

This sequence joins TRBV19 and TRBJ2-3; TRBD1 matches at 9 bases. CDR3 length: 15 amino acids. The germline gives CDR1 LNHDA, CDR2 SQIVND (reference sequence). J was trimmed by 6 bases and V by 3 bases; bases with no gene match: 7. CDR3 nucleotides: TGTGCCAGTAGTATGTCGGACAGGGGCTTGGATACGCAGTATTTT. It is translated as CASSMSDRGLDTQYF.

The chain employs TRBV7-2 and TRBJ2-1; 9 nucleotides line up with TRBD2. CDR1 and CDR2 from the germline V gene are SGHTA and FQGNSA. This CDR3 contains 13 residues. V gave up 4 bases and J gave up 12 bases; unmatched junction bases: 7. CDR3 DNA sequence: TGTGCCAGCAGCTCCCTAGGAGCGGGGGGGCAGTTCTTC. This sequence encodes CASSSLGAGGQFF.

The chain joins TRBV7-9 to TRBJ1-6; D remains unclear. This CDR3 is built from 13 residues. Per the germline V gene, CDR1 is SEHNR and CDR2 is FQNEAQ (reference sequence). Between the trimmed V and J ends, which lost 5 bases and 9 bases, there was a span of 11 bases. The CDR3 loop is CASSPAGSSPLHF. For the CDR3, the DNA is TGTGCCAGCAGCCCGGCTGGGAGTTCACCCCTCCACTTT.

The J gene is TRBJ2-1, the V gene TRBV5-1; D not certain. CDR1 and CDR2 from the germline V gene are SGHRS and YFSETQ. The V gene lost 0 bases and the J gene lost 5 bases, with 9 bases spanning the gap. This CDR3 is built from 14 residues. CDR3 DNA sequence: TGCGCCAGCAGCTTGGCACTCTTAGACAATGAGCAGTTCTTC. Translating gives CASSLALLDNEQFF.

The chain joins TRBV19 to TRBJ2-7, with D perhaps matching TRBD2 (6 bases). Germline CDR1 and CDR2: LNHDA and SQIVND (reference sequence). V was pared by 3 bases and J by 1 base, with 10 bases between. The CDR3 consists of 14 residues. CDR3 region: CASSIQGGSYEQYF. Here the CDR3 DNA reads TGTGCCAGTAGTATTCAGGGAGGTTCCTACGAGCAGTACTTC. The full variable domain, in which reference TRBV19 and TRBJ2-7 provide the parts outside the CDR3, is DGGITQSPKYLFRKEGQNVTLSCEQNLNHDAMYWYRQDPGQGLRLIYYSQIVNDFQKGDIAEGYSVSREKKESFPLTVTSAQKNPTAFYLCASSIQGGSYEQYFGPGTRLTVT.

The chain links TRBV19 to TRBJ1-5; 7 bases match TRBD1. V was pared by 6 bases and J by 1 base, with 12 bases of the junction left unmatched. The CDR3 sequence is 17 residues long. Germline CDR1 LNHDA, CDR2 SQIVND (reference sequence). Here the CDR3 reads CASRGTRQGGSNQPQHF. The CDR3 DNA sequence: TGTGCCAGTAGAGGAACCCGACAGGGCGGGAGCAATCAGCCCCAGCATTTT.

The chain joins TRBV19 to TRBJ2-1; TRBD2 agrees at 14 bases. The ends lost 3 bases at V and 4 bases at J; junction bases unmatched: 11. Germline values: CDR1 LNHDA, CDR2 SQIVND (reference sequence). The CDR3 runs 19 residues. The CDR3 bases are TGTGCCAGTAGTATGAGAATGAGTGGGACTAGCGGGGGATACAATGAGCAGTTCTTC. It yields the protein CASSMRMSGTSGGYNEQFF. Together with reference TRBV19 and TRBJ2-1, the CDR3 gives the full variable domain: DGGITQSPKYLFRKEGQNVTLSCEQNLNHDAMYWYRQDPGQGLRLIYYSQIVNDFQKGDIAEGYSVSREKKESFPLTVTSAQKNPTAFYLCASSMRMSGTSGGYNEQFFGPGTRLTVL.

The rearrangement uses TRBV7-2 and TRBJ2-1; a possible D gene is TRBD1 (5 bases). The CDR3 has 15 residues. Deletions cut 4 bases from V and 5 bases from J, with 15 bases between. CDR1 SGHTA and CDR2 FQGNSA come from the germline V gene. The CDR3 protein is CASSSYAGFHNEQFF. CDR3 bases: TGTGCCAGCAGCTCCTATGCAGGGTTCCACAATGAGCAGTTCTTC.

This chain uses TRBV7-2 with TRBJ1-5; 8 bases are a match to TRBD1. The germline V gene has CDR1 SGHTA and CDR2 FQGNSA. CDR3 length: 14 residues. After removal of 1 base from V and 8 bases from J, the junction contained 4 bases not matched to a gene. CDR3: CASSLGQGAKPQHF. As DNA, the CDR3 is TGTGCCAGCAGCTTAGGCCAGGGGGCCAAGCCCCAGCATTTT. Full variable domain (missing parts from reference TRBV7-2 and TRBJ1-5): GAGVSQSPSNKVTEKGKDVELRCDPISGHTALYWYRQSLGQGLEFLIYFQGNSAPDKSGLPSDRFSAERTGGSVSTLTIQRTQQEDSAVYLCASSLGQGAKPQHFGDGTRLSIL.

This chain's CDR3 is CASSEARLAGRETQYF. As DNA, the CDR3 is TGTGCCAGCAGTGAAGCGCGACTAGCGGGGAGAGAGACCCAGTACTTC. This chain uses TRBV6-1 with TRBJ2-5, with 11 bases matching TRBD2. Unmatched junction bases numbered 4, after V lost 0 bases and J lost 4 bases. The CDR3 contains 16 residues. Germline V gene lookup returns CDR1 MNHNS and CDR2 SASEGT.

The chain uses TRBV19 and TRBJ2-1; 7 bases map to TRBD2. The CDR3 is 14 amino acids. Germline V CDR1 and CDR2: LNHDA, SQIVND (reference sequence). The V and J ends lost 7 bases and 0 bases, in that order; junction bases with no gene match: 3. The DNA of the CDR3 is TGTGCCAGTACCCCGGGGGGCTCCTACAATGAGCAGTTCTTC. Its translation is CASTPGGSYNEQFF.